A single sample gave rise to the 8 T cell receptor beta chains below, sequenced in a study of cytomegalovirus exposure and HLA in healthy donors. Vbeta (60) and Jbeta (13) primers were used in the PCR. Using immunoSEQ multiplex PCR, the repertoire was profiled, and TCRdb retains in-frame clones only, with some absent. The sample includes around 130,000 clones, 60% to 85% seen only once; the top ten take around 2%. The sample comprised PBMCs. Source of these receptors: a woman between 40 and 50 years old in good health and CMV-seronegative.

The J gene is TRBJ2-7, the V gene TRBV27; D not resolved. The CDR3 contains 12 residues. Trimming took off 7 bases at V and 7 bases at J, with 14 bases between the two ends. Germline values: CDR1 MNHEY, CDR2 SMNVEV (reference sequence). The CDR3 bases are TGTGCCAGCACCTCCCCTCGCAGAGAGCAGTACTTC. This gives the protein CASTSPRREQYF.

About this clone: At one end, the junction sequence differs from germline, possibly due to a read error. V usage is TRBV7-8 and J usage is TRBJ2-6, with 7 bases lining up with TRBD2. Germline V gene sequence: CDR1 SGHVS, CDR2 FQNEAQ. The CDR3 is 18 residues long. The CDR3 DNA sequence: TGTGCCAGCAGCTGGGCCGGGGAGGGCACCTCTGGGGCCAACGGCCTGACTTTC. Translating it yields CASSWAGEGTSGANGLTF.

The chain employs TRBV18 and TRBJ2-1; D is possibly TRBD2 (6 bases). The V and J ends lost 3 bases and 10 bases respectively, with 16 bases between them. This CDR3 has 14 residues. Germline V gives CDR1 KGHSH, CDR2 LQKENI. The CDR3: CASSPGRGNVEQFF. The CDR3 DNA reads TGTGCCAGCTCACCGGGGCGGGGAAACGTCGAGCAGTTCTTC. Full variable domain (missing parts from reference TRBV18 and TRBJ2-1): NAGVMQNPRHLVRRRGQEARLRCSPMKGHSHVYWYRQLPEEGLKFMVYLQKENIIDESGMPKERFSAEFPKEGPSILRIQQVVRGDSAAYFCASSPGRGNVEQFFGPGTRLTVL.

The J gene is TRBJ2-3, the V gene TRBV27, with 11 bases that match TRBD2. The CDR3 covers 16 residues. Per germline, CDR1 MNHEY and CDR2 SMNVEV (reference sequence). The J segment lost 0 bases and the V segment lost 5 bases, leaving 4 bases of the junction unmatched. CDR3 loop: CASSPRTSGSTDTQYF. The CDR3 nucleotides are TGTGCCAGCAGTCCCCGGACTAGCGGGAGCACAGATACGCAGTATTTT.

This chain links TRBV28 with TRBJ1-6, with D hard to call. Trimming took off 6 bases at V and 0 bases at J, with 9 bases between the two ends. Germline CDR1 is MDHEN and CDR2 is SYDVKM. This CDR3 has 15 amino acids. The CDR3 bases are TGTGCCAGCAGACCGACACCCTCCTATAATTCACCCCTCCACTTT. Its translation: CASRPTPSYNSPLHF.

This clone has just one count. The CDR3 DNA reads TGTGCCAGCAGCCTGACGGGACATTTCACTGAAGCTTTCTTT. This encodes CASSLTGHFTEAFF. The chain recombines TRBV5-6 with TRBJ1-1, with TRBD1 as a possible D gene (6 bases). Germline V gene sequence: CDR1 SGHDT, CDR2 YYEEEE. The CDR3 totals 14 residues. V was clipped by 4 bases and J by 4 bases, with 14 bases between them.

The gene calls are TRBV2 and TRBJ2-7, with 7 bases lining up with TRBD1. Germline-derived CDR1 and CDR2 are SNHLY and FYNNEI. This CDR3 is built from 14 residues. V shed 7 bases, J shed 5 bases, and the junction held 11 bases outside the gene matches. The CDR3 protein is CASTRTGATDEQYF. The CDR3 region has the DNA TGTGCCAGCACCCGAACAGGGGCCACTGACGAGCAGTACTTC.

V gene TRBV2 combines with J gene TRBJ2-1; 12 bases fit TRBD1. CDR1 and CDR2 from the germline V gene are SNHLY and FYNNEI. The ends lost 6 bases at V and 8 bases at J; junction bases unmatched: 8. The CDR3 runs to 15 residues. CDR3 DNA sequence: TGTGCCAGCAGCGACCCGGGACAGGGGGCTCATGAGCAGTTCTTC. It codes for CASSDPGQGAHEQFF.